A selection of T cell receptor beta chains follows, all from one sample in a study of OX40 agonist ivuxolimab in advanced cancers. The repertoire was sequenced with immunoSEQ multiplex PCR; TCRdb's copy has only in-frame clones and lacks some. The sample consists of roughly 60,000 clones, less than 95% of them appearing once. Sequenced material: CD4+ or CD8+ T cells sorted from blood, taken in a trial of the OX40 agonist ivuxolimab. These receptors all come from an adult with an advanced solid tumor such as melanoma, head and neck, liver or kidney cancer. The CDR3 runs from the conserved cysteine through the conserved F or W. Each record gives: J gene, V gene, D gene, clone size, CDR3 protein, CDR3 DNA. D genes are given only for firm matches. Clone sizes are given selectively: once, few, many, or a class where the clone is expanded.

>TRBJ2-7|TRBV18|-|once
CASSPIRTETYEQYF
TGTGCCAGCTCACCGATAAGGACCGAGACCTACGAGCAGTACTTC
>TRBJ2-7|TRBV7-2|-|-
CASSLALDWGGSYSYEQYF
TGTGCCAGCAGCTTAGCGCTCGACTGGGGTGGCAGCTACTCCTACGAGCAGTACTTC
>TRBJ2-3|TRBV10-3|TRBD1|-
CAISADRGGRDTQYF
TGTGCCATCAGTGCTGACAGGGGAGGACGGGATACGCAGTATTTT
>TRBJ2-7|TRBV11-2|-|-
CASSHMGGDKSTF
TGTGCCAGCAGCCACATGGGGGGGGACAAATCAACCTTC
>TRBJ2-7|TRBV5-4|-|-
CASSSYRGSRYEQYF
TGTGCCAGCAGCTCATATCGGGGTAGCCGATACGAGCAGTACTTC
>TRBJ2-1|TRBV7-9|TRBD2|-
CASSYQTSGSNDEQFF
TGTGCCAGCAGCTACCAGACTAGCGGGAGTAACGATGAGCAGTTCTTC
>TRBJ1-2|TRBV7-2|TRBD1|-
CASSSRQGARGGYTF
TGTGCCAGCAGCTCCCGACAGGGGGCTAGGGGTGGCTACACCTTC
>TRBJ1-1|TRBV5-1|-|few
CASSLQPGADTEAFF
TGCGCCAGCAGCTTGCAACCGGGGGCGGACACTGAAGCTTTCTTT
>TRBJ2-1|TRBV2|-|-
CASRDTRLEPEQFF
TGTGCCAGCAGGGACACCCGCCTGGAGCCGGAGCAGTTCTTC
>TRBJ2-1|TRBV6-1|TRBD2|-
CASVAGARSYNEQFF
TGTGCCAGCGTAGCGGGGGCGCGCTCCTACAATGAGCAGTTCTTC
>TRBJ2-3|TRBV10-1|TRBD2|-
CASSDSGRGDTQYF
TGCGCCAGCAGTGACAGCGGGAGGGGGGATACGCAGTATTTT
>TRBJ1-3|TRBV6-5|-|-
CASSYAGEFGNTIYF
TGTGCCAGCAGTTACGCAGGGGAGTTCGGAAACACCATATATTTT
>TRBJ1-2|TRBV2|TRBD1|few
CASSWGGQGPHGYTF
TGTGCCAGCAGTTGGGGGGGACAGGGCCCACATGGCTACACCTTC
>TRBJ2-2|TRBV6-1|-|-
CASIGAISTGELFF
TGTGCCAGCATAGGGGCTATTAGCACCGGGGAGCTGTTTTTT
>TRBJ1-4|TRBV19|-|-
CASSDQQATNEKLFF
TGTGCCAGTAGTGACCAGCAGGCAACTAATGAAAAACTGTTTTTT
>TRBJ1-4|TRBV19|-|-
CASKAGNEKLFF
TGTGCCAGTAAGGCGGGAAATGAAAAACTGTTTTTT
>TRBJ2-1|TRBV13|-|-
CASSLGGSSSYNEQFF
TGTGCCAGCAGCTTAGGGGGGAGTAGCTCCTACAATGAGCAGTTCTTC
>TRBJ2-5|TRBV18|-|-
CASSPTRGETQYF
TGTGCCAGCTCACCAACAAGAGGAGAGACCCAGTACTTC
>TRBJ1-3|TRBV19|-|-
CASSIGRAAGNTIYF
TGTGCCAGTAGTATAGGTAGGGCGGCTGGAAACACCATATATTTT
>TRBJ2-5|TRBV10-3|TRBD1|-
CAISEGGQGPVETQYF
TGTGCCATCAGTGAGGGGGGACAGGGACCGGTGGAGACCCAGTACTTC
>TRBJ1-1|TRBV30|-|-
CAWNPVVSTEAFF
TGTGCCTGGAATCCCGTGGTGAGCACTGAAGCTTTCTTT
>TRBJ2-7|TRBV7-2|TRBD2|-
CASSSPTSGHSYEQYF
TGTGCCAGCAGCTCCCCGACTAGCGGCCACTCCTACGAGCAGTACTTC
>TRBJ1-1|TRBV27|TRBD1|-
CASSLMGQGYAFF
TGTGCCAGCAGTTTGATGGGACAGGGTTATGCTTTCTTT
>TRBJ2-2|TRBV27|-|-
CASSSGLEAGDTGELFF
TGTGCCAGCAGTTCCGGTTTGGAGGCCGGTGACACCGGGGAGCTGTTTTTT
>TRBJ2-3|TRBV10-2|-|-
CASSVGSGVTDTQYF
TGCGCCAGCAGTGTTGGTAGCGGAGTCACAGATACGCAGTATTTT
>TRBJ1-1|TRBV19|-|-
CASTSEGGAMVAFF
TGTGCCAGTACCTCAGAAGGGGGGGCGATGGTAGCTTTCTTT
>TRBJ2-7|TRBV18|TRBD1|-
CASSPTGGYSYEQYF
TGTGCCAGCTCACCAACAGGGGGGTACTCCTACGAGCAGTACTTC
>TRBJ1-4|TRBV29-1|TRBD1|-
CSAGTEKGKLFF
TGCAGCGCCGGGACAGAAAAAGGAAAACTGTTTTTT
>TRBJ1-3|TRBV10-3|-|-
CAISELGRSGNTIYF
TGTGCCATCAGTGAGCTGGGACGCTCTGGAAACACCATATATTTT
>TRBJ1-5|TRBV29-1|TRBD1|-
CSAATGKEPQHF
TGCAGCGCGGCGACAGGGAAGGAGCCCCAGCATTTT
>TRBJ2-7|TRBV5-1|TRBD2|-
CASSLGAGGPDEQYF
TGCGCCAGCAGCTTGGGAGCGGGAGGGCCAGACGAGCAGTACTTC
>TRBJ2-1|TRBV6-1|TRBD1|-
CASSEVWTGYEQFF
TGTGCCAGCAGTGAAGTTTGGACAGGCTATGAGCAGTTCTTC
>TRBJ2-7|TRBV4-3|-|-
CASSQGILGPYEQYF
TGCGCCAGCAGCCAAGGTATCCTCGGGCCTTACGAGCAGTACTTC
>TRBJ1-2|TRBV10-3|-|-
CAIGGYGYTF
TGTGCCATCGGTGGATATGGCTACACCTTC
>TRBJ2-2|TRBV5-1|-|-
CASSWDGANTGELFF
TGCGCCAGCAGCTGGGACGGAGCGAACACCGGGGAGCTGTTTTTT
>TRBJ1-1|TRBV28|-|-
CASRRTLYTEAFF
TGTGCCAGCAGACGGACACTATACACTGAAGCTTTCTTT
>TRBJ2-7|TRBV27|TRBD1|-
CASSSAGTGDYEQYF
TGTGCCAGCAGTTCTGCGGGGACAGGGGACTACGAGCAGTACTTC
>TRBJ2-1|TRBV9|-|-
CASSVVRGPSSYNEQFF
TGTGCCAGCAGCGTAGTCCGGGGCCCCAGCTCCTACAATGAGCAGTTCTTC
>TRBJ2-3|TRBV27|TRBD2|-
CASSSRLAGVWGPSTDTQYF
TGTGCCAGCAGTTCTAGACTAGCGGGAGTATGGGGGCCTAGCACAGATACGCAGTATTTT
>TRBJ1-2|TRBV18|-|-
CASSPDFGGAGYGYTF
TGTGCCAGCTCACCAGACTTTGGGGGCGCAGGTTATGGCTACACCTTC
>TRBJ2-7|TRBV12-5|TRBD2|-
CASGLTGLAAYEQYF
TGTGCTAGTGGTTTGACTGGACTAGCGGCCTACGAGCAGTACTTC
>TRBJ2-7|TRBV5-8|TRBD1|-
CASSFGTGNYEQYF
TGTGCCAGCAGCTTCGGGACAGGAAACTACGAGCAGTACTTC
>TRBJ2-2|TRBV7-9|-|-
CASSLNRVGTGELFF
TGTGCCAGCAGCTTGAACAGAGTGGGGACCGGGGAGCTGTTTTTT
>TRBJ1-2|TRBV30|-|-
CAWSVLGGLGYTF
TGTGCCTGGAGTGTACTGGGGGGGCTCGGCTACACCTTC
>TRBJ2-7|TRBV18|-|-
CASSPLGGSVSYEQYF
TGTGCCAGCTCACCACTGGGGGGATCCGTCTCCTACGAGCAGTACTTC
>TRBJ2-7|TRBV6-5|TRBD2|-
CASRRASGDAYEQYF
TGTGCCAGCAGACGGGCTAGCGGTGACGCCTACGAGCAGTACTTC
>TRBJ2-1|TRBV30|-|once
CAWSVMGAYNEQFF
TGTGCCTGGAGTGTAATGGGGGCCTACAATGAGCAGTTCTTC
>TRBJ1-5|TRBV7-2|-|few
CASSLNWLSNQPQHF
TGTGCCAGCAGCTTAAATTGGCTCAGCAATCAGCCCCAGCATTTT
>TRBJ2-7|TRBV7-6|TRBD2|-
CASSPGLAGVSYEQYF
TGTGCCAGCAGCCCGGGACTAGCGGGAGTGAGCTACGAGCAGTACTTC
>TRBJ2-6|TRBV30|-|-
CAWSGLVAFSGANVLTF
TGTGCCTGGAGTGGGCTCGTGGCCTTCTCTGGGGCCAACGTCCTGACTTTC
>TRBJ2-7|TRBV30|TRBD1|-
CAWSGGQGASYEQYF
TGTGCCTGGAGTGGGGGGCAGGGGGCCTCCTACGAGCAGTACTTC